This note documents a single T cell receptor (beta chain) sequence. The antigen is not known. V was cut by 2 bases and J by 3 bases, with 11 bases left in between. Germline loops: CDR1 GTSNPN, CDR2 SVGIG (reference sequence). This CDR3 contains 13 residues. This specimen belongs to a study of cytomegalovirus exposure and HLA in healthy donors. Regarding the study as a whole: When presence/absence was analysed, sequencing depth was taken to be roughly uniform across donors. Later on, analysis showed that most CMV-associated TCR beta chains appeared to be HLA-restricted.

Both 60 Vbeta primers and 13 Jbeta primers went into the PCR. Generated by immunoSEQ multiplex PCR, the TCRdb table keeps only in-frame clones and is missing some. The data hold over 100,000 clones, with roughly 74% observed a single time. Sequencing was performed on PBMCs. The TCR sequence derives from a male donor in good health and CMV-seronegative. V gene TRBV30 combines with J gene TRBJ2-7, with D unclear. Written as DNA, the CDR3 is TGTGCCTGGAGTTCGTCTCCCCTCTACGAGCAGTACTTC. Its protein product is CAWSSSPLYEQYF.